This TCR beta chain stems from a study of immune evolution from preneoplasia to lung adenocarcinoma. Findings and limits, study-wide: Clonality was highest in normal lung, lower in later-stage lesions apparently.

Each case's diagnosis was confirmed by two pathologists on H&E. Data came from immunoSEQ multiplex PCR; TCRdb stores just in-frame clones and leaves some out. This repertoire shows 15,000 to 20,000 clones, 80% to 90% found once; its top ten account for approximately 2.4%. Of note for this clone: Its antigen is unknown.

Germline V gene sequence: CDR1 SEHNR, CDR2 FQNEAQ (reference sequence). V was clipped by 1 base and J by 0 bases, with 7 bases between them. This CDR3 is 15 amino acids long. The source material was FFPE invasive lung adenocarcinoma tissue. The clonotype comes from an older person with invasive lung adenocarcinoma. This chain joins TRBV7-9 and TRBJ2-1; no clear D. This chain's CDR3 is CASSLGASSYNEQFF. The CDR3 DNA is TGTGCCAGCAGCTTAGGGGCAAGCTCCTACAATGAGCAGTTCTTC. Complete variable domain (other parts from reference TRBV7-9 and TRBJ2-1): DTGVSQNPRHKITKRGQNVTFRCDPISEHNRLYWYRQTLGQGPEFLTYFQNEAQLEKSRLLSDRFSAERPKGSFSTLEIQRTEQGDSAMYLCASSLGASSYNEQFFGPGTRLTVL.